This T cell receptor beta chain was recorded in a study of T-cell memory formation after mild COVID-19. As for the study in general: The TCR clusters were mostly specific to one donor.

Study-level findings and limits: The study found balanced CD4/CD8 in clones contracting day 15 to 85 and a CD4+ lean in later expanders.

A word on this clonotype: Its antigen is as yet unknown.

MiXCR, applied by TCRdb to the 5' RACE reads, yields one record per CDR3 protein. The data show roughly 450,000 distinct CDR3 sequences, approximately 19% seen once. This TCR was recovered from a man aged 18 to 29 who had mild COVID-19 (a few samples of this study predate the infection). Cell type and time point are not known. Sequenced material: PBMCs or a T cell subset sorted from them (not recorded which).

The CDR3 loop reads CASSGGTSYNSPLHF. CDR3 bases: TGTGCCAGCAGCGGGGGAACCTCCTATAATTCACCCCTCCACTTT. The chain recombines TRBV9 with TRBJ1-6; no clear D. There are 15 residues in the CDR3. The germline gives CDR1 SGDLS, CDR2 YYNGEE. Trimming left V 3 bases short and J 0 bases short, with 7 bases between.